This record covers a single TCR beta chain. Antigen specificity is unknown. This sample is part of a study of persistence of HIV-infected CD4 T cells. Study-wide points: CMV- and Gag-responding cells had lower TCRbeta richness than CD3/CD28-responding cells.

Trimming removed 6 bases from V and 4 bases from J; junction bases left unmatched: 8. Germline lookup yields CDR1 MNHEY and CDR2 SVGAGI. The CDR3 consists of 14 residues. The immunoSEQ assay was version 4, run in survey mode. Some clones are missing from TCRdb's copy, which holds only in-frame ones; the method was immunoSEQ multiplex PCR. The table lists about 33,000 clones, 75% to 85% of them singletons. Cells were stimulated with CMV-infected fibroblast lysates at approximately 10 ug/mL. CD40L-negative CD69-negative CD45RO-high memory CD4+ T cells were sorted as populations depleted of antigen-responding cells.

The sequencing here drew on CD4+ T cells sorted from PBMCs after roughly 18-hour stimulation, taken from a patient who received antiretroviral therapy. The V call is TRBV6-5, the J call TRBJ2-5, with TRBD1 matching 7 bases. The clonotype comes from an adult man with HIV who was CMV-seropositive. CDR3 bases: TGTGCCAGCAGGGCCGGGACAGATGGAGAGACCCAGTACTTC. Its protein is CASRAGTDGETQYF.